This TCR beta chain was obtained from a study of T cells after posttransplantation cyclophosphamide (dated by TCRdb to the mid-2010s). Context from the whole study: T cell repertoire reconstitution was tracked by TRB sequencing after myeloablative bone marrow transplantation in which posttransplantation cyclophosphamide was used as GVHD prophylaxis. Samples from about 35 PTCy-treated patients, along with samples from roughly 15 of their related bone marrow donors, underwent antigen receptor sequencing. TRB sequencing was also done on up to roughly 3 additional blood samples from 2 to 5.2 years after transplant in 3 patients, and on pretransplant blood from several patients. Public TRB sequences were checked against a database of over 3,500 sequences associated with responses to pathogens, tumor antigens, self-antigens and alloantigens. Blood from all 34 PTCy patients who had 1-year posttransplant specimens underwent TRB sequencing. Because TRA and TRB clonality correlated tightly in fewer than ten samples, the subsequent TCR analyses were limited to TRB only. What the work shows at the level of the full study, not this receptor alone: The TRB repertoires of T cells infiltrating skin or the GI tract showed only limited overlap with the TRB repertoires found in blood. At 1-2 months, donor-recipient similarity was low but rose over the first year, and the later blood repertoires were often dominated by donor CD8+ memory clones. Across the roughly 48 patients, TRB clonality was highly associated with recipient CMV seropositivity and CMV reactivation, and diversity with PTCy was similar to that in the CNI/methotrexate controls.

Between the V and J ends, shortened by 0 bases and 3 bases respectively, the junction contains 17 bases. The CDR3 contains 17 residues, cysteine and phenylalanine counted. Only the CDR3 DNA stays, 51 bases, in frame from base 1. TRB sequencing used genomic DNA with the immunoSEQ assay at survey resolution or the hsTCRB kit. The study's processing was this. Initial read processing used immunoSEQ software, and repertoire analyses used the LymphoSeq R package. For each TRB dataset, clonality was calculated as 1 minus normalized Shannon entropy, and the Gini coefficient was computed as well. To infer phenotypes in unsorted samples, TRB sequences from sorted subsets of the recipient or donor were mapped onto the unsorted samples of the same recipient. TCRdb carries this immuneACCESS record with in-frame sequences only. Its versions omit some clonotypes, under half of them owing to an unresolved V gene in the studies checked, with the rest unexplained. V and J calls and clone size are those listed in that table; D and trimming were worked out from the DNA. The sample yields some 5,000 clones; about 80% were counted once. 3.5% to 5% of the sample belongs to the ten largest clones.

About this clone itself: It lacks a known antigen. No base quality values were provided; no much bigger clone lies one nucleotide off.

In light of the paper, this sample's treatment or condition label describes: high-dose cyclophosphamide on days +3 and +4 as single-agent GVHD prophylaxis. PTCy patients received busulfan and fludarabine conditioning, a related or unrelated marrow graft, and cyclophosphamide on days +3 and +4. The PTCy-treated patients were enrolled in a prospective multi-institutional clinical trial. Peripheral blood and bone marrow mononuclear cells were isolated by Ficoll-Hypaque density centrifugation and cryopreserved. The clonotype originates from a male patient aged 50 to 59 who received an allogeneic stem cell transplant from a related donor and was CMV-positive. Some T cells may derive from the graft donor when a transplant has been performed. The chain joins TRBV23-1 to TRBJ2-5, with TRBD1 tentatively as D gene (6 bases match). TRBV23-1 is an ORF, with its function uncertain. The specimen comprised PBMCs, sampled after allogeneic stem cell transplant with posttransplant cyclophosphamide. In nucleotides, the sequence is TGCGCCAGCAGTCAATCGCGGCCGGACAGACAAGAAGAGACCCAGTACTTC. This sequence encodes CASSQSRPDRQEETQYF.